This paragraph covers one T cell receptor (beta chain) sequence. Its target is unknown. The data were taken from a study of cytomegalovirus exposure and HLA in healthy donors. PCR involved 60 Vbeta and 13 Jbeta primers. Clones were read by immunoSEQ multiplex PCR, and TCRdb kept only the in-frame ones, dropping some. The sample includes about 190,000 clones. Study-wide points: According to an earlier analysis, most TCR beta V segments yielded productive rearrangements about 90% or about 30% of the time. Later analysis identified a missense DCLRE1C variant that was linked to TCR beta V- and J-gene trimming. Rare TCR sequences predominated, though certain public TCRs were found in many donors.

The CDR3 is 13 residues long. Looked up from germline, CDR1 is LNHDA and CDR2 is SQIVND (reference sequence). V lost 4 bases, J lost 8 bases, and 14 bases lay in between. The TCR was taken from a woman in her twenties or thirties in good health and CMV-seropositive. Sequencing was done on a sample of PBMCs. The chain links TRBV19 to TRBJ1-2, with D unresolved. CDR3 sequence: CASSTPRANGYTF. For the CDR3, the DNA is TGTGCCAGTAGTACCCCCCGAGCAAACGGCTACACCTTC.